What follows are 13 T cell receptor beta chains derived from one specimen sequenced in a study of cytotoxic CD8 clonotypes in ibrutinib-treated CLL. The protocol was immunoSEQ multiplex PCR, while the TCRdb copy is restricted to in-frame clones and leaves out a portion. This table has around 76,000 clones, 70% to 90% appearing once. This specimen was PBMCs, taken after 24 months of ibrutinib treatment. The source of these receptors is a human donor with chronic lymphocytic leukemia.

This chain uses TRBV5-1 with TRBJ2-3; either TRBD1 or TRBD2 may supply D (5 bases each). The V end was cut by 5 bases, the J end by 6 bases, with 16 bases between. CDR3 length: 14 residues. Germline assignment: CDR1 SGHRS and CDR2 YFSETQ. The CDR3 DNA sequence: TGCGCCAGCAGACCGGGACCAGTGGGGGATACGCAGTATTTT. Translation gives CASRPGPVGDTQYF.

The chain has TRBV6-5 and TRBJ2-7; 8 bases fit TRBD2. With 9 bases clipped from V and 5 bases from J, the junction kept 9 bases outside the gene matches. The CDR3 runs 13 residues. CDR1 is MNHEY, CDR2 SVGAGI, per germline. The CDR3 loop reads CARAGGGSNEQYF. The CDR3 DNA sequence: TGTGCCAGGGCGGGGGGCGGATCAAACGAGCAGTACTTC.

The chain links TRBV6-6 to TRBJ2-7; D gene uncertain. Per germline, CDR1 MNHNY and CDR2 SVGAGI (reference sequence). This CDR3 contains 13 residues. Deletions cut 2 bases from V and 0 bases from J, with 5 bases between. The CDR3 DNA reads as TGTGCCAGCAGTTACACCAGCTCCTACGAGCAGTACTTC. Protein product: CASSYTSSYEQYF.

A remark on this clone: The likely explanation is a read error, given a far larger clone one base away. The genes are TRBV4-3 and TRBJ1-2; TRBD1 might be the D (5 bases). The V gene's germline CDR1 is LGHNA and CDR2 YSLEER. The CDR3 totals 15 residues. Trimming took off 4 bases at V and 2 bases at J, with 14 bases between the two ends. Written as DNA, the CDR3 is TGCGCCAGCAGCCCACAAATCGGGGGAAACTATGGCTACACCTTC. Protein sequence: CASSPQIGGNYGYTF.

This clone showed up just once. This chain joins TRBV28 and TRBJ2-5; D might be TRBD2 (6 bases). Germline loops: CDR1 MDHEN, CDR2 SYDVKM. Trimming removed 3 bases at V and 4 bases at J, with 9 bases between. The CDR3 covers 13 residues. The CDR3 protein is CASSFLGGETQYF. The CDR3 DNA is TGTGCCAGCAGTTTTCTGGGGGGAGAGACCCAGTACTTC.

This clone has only a few counts. The chain joins TRBV6-1 to TRBJ1-5, with D uncertain. Between the trimmed V and J ends, which lost 2 bases and 6 bases, there was a span of 11 bases. CDR1 and CDR2 from the germline V gene are MNHNS and SASEGT. The CDR3 consists of 14 residues. The CDR3 region is CASSEKRGSQPQHF. The CDR3 nucleotides are TGTGCCAGCAGTGAAAAGCGGGGTAGTCAGCCCCAGCATTTT.

This sequence joins TRBV7-2 and TRBJ2-2, with D uncertain. The V gene lost 5 bases and the J gene lost 8 bases, with 15 bases spanning the gap. Looked up from germline, CDR1 is SGHTA and CDR2 is FQGNSA. This CDR3 spans 14 amino acids. The CDR3 nucleotides read TGTGCCAGCAGCCAATTAGCTCGTGCGGGGGAGCTGTTTTTT. The encoded protein is CASSQLARAGELFF.

This clone was observed a few times. The chain employs TRBV7-9 and TRBJ1-2, with 11 bases aligning to TRBD1. V dropped 5 bases and J dropped 6; count of bases not matched to a gene: 8. This CDR3 has 15 residues. Germline loops: CDR1 SEHNR, CDR2 FQNEAQ (reference sequence). The CDR3 is CASSEGTGGVDGYTF. Written as DNA, the CDR3 is TGTGCCAGCAGCGAAGGGACAGGGGGTGTGGATGGCTACACCTTC. Full variable domain (rest looked up from reference TRBV7-9 and TRBJ1-2): DTGVSQNPRHKITKRGQNVTFRCDPISEHNRLYWYRQTLGQGPEFLTYFQNEAQLEKSRLLSDRFSAERPKGSFSTLEIQRTEQGDSAMYLCASSEGTGGVDGYTFGSGTRLTVV.

J is TRBJ2-5 and V is TRBV5-4; no definite D call. The V end was cut by 0 bases, the J end by 5 bases, with 11 bases between. The CDR3 has 14 amino acids. Germline CDR1 SGHNT, CDR2 YYREEE (reference sequence). CDR3 coding DNA: TGTGCCAGCAGCTTGGCCTCCAACACGGAGACCCAGTACTTC. Residues: CASSLASNTETQYF.

The V and J genes are TRBV10-1 and TRBJ1-5, with D unclear. The CDR3 has 14 residues. Deletions cut 1 base from V and 3 bases from J, with 7 bases between. Germline V gene lookup returns CDR1 WNHNN and CDR2 SYGVQD (reference sequence). The CDR3 protein is CASSELGNNQPQHF. CDR3 DNA: TGCGCCAGCAGTGAGTTGGGGAACAATCAGCCCCAGCATTTT.

This sequence joins TRBV6-6 and TRBJ2-7; 11 nucleotides line up with TRBD1. Germline CDR1 and CDR2: MNHNY and SVGAGI (reference sequence). The length of the CDR3 is 16 residues. Trimming removed 0 bases from V and 7 bases from J; junction bases left unmatched: 8. CDR3 DNA: TGTGCCAGCAGTTACTCGATTGGACAGGGGGCGGGGGAGCAGTACTTC. Its translation is CASSYSIGQGAGEQYF.

V is TRBV7-6 and J is TRBJ2-7, with 7 bases matching TRBD2. V trimming: 8 bases; J trimming: 3 bases; junction bases outside the gene matches: 1. The CDR3 extends over 11 amino acids. Germline CDR1 reads SGHVS; CDR2 reads FNYEAQ. The CDR3 sequence: CASGGDYEQYF. DNA for the CDR3: TGTGCCAGCGGGGGGGACTACGAGCAGTACTTC. The whole variable domain, filled in from reference TRBV7-6 and TRBJ2-7, reads GAGVSQSPRYKVTKRGQDVALRCDPISGHVSLYWYRQALGQGPEFLTYFNYEAQQDKSGLPNDRFSAERPEGSISTLTIQRTEQRDSAMYRCASGGDYEQYFGPGTRLTVT.

The rearrangement joins TRBV7-3 to TRBJ2-1; 8 positions match TRBD2. J was trimmed by 7 bases and V by 0 bases; bases with no gene match: 8. Germline lookup yields CDR1 SGHTA and CDR2 FQGTGA. This CDR3 spans 16 amino acids. The CDR3 protein is CASSLTSASGSNEQFF. In DNA form, the CDR3 reads TGTGCCAGCAGCTTAACGAGCGCTAGCGGGTCTAATGAGCAGTTCTTC.